This T cell receptor beta chain was sequenced in a study of blood T cell repertoires in COVID-19. Study information: Whether acute or convalescent, the COVID-19 samples came from the United States, Italy and Spain. From T cells, B-cell-depleted T cells, or PBMCs came the material, which was cDNA or gDNA.

As handled by the study authors: For nucleated cells, counts were estimated from reference gene primer amplification. Only in-frame clones appear in the TCRdb table, and some are missing; sequencing was by immunoSEQ multiplex PCR. V, J and clone size are those of that table, while D and trimming were read from the DNA. Among some 100,000 clones listed, 85% to 90% were seen once. This CDR3 comprises 17 residues. V gave up 6 bases and J gave up 2 bases, with 20 bases separating them. The germline gives CDR1 MNHEY, CDR2 SMNVEV (reference sequence). This TCR was recovered from a woman of 80 years or more with active COVID-19. The rearrangement joins TRBV27 to TRBJ1-5, with TRBD1 as a possible D gene (6 bases). Sequenced: peripheral blood. The CDR3 nucleotides read TGTGCCAGCAGGGGGGCAGGCTTACAGAGGGGCAATCAGCCCCAGCATTTT. Protein sequence: CASRGAGLQRGNQPQHF.